This T cell receptor beta chain stems from a study of blood T cells in healthy people across ages. This clonotype came up a few times. Per germline, CDR1 KGHDR and CDR2 SFDVKD. The CDR3 is 12 amino acids. Trimming pared 6 bases from V and 6 bases from J, leaving 11 bases between. A second PCR, run for about 6 to 11 cycles, used a sample-barcoded 5' primer plus a J-beta primer mix. TCRdb reprocessed the 5' RACE reads with MiXCR, giving one entry per CDR3 protein. This table holds 1.5 million to 2 million distinct CDR3 sequences, 28% found once. The material sequenced was blood. The TCR comes from a woman in her thirties in good health. This chain links TRBV24-1 with TRBJ2-7; TRBD1 might be the D (6 bases). The CDR3 nucleotides read TGTGCCACCAGTCAGGGGATCGGCGAGCAGTACTTC. This encodes CATSQGIGEQYF.